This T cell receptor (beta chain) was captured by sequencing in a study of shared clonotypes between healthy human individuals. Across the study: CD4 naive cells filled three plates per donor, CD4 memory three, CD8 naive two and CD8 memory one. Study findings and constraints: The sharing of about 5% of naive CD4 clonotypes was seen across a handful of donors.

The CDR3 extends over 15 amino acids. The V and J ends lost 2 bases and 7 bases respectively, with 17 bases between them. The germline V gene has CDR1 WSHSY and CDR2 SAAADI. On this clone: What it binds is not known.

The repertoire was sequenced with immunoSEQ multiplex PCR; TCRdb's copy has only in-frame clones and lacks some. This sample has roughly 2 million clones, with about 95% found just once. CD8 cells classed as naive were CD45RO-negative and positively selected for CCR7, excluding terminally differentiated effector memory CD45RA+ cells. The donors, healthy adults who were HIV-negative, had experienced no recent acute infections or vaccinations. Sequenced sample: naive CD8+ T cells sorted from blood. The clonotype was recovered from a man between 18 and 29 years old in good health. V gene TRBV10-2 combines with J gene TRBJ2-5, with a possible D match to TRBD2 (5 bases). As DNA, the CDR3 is TGCGCCAGCAGTGAGACGGGATACCTGCTCGGGACCCAGTACTTC. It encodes CASSETGYLLGTQYF.